These 7 T cell receptor beta chains were all obtained from the same sample, sequenced in a study of shared clonotypes between healthy human individuals (dated by TCRdb to the early 2020s). The library was generated by the immunoSEQ multiplex PCR assay. Entries here come from immuneACCESS through TCRdb and include only in-frame sequences with V and J called. Some clones fail to appear in such tables; in the studies checked, an unresolved V gene covers under half of the shortfall, and the cause of the remainder is unknown. This sample gives millions of clones in total; more than 90% of them show up just once. The top ten constitute roughly 0.14% of the sample. Sequencing was done on a sample of naive CD4+ T cells sorted from blood. What the cell subset or site label conveys for this sample: CD45RA+ positively selected. All receptors come from a man aged 18 to 30 in good health.

J is TRBJ2-1 and V is TRBV10-1; D possibly matches TRBD1 or TRBD2 (5 bases each). V gave up 0 bases and J gave up 9 bases, with 12 bases separating them. Germline V gene data show CDR1 as WNHNN and CDR2 as SYGVQD (reference sequence). This CDR3 region has 14 residues. As DNA, the CDR3 is TGCGCCAGCAGTGAGTCAGCAGGGAGCGGTGAGCAGTTCTTC. Its protein is CASSESAGSGEQFF.

The V and J genes are TRBV10-2 and TRBJ1-4; D is possibly TRBD1 (6 bases). Between the trimmed V and J ends, which lost 6 bases and 6 bases, there was a span of 14 bases. Germline CDR1 and CDR2: WSHSY and SAAADI. The CDR3 is 14 amino acids. The CDR3 loop reads CASRQGGAYEKLFF. The CDR3 region has the DNA TGCGCCAGCAGACAGGGAGGCGCGTATGAAAAACTGTTTTTT.

The CDR3 bases are TGTGCCAGCAGCTTGTTCATGGGACAGTCCTCTGGAAACACCATATATTTT. It specifies CASSLFMGQSSGNTIYF. This chain links TRBV5-4 with TRBJ1-3; 7 bases map to TRBD1. Losses at the gene ends were 1 base for V and 0 bases for J; bases not matched to a gene: 7. Germline-derived CDR1 and CDR2 are SGHNT and YYREEE (reference sequence). The CDR3 has 17 amino acids. The full variable domain, in which reference TRBV5-4 and TRBJ1-3 provide the parts outside the CDR3, is ETGVTQSPTHLIKTRGQQVTLRCSSQSGHNTVSWYQQALGQGPQFIFQYYREEENGRGNFPPRFSGLQFPNYSSELNVNALELDDSALYLCASSLFMGQSSGNTIYFGEGSWLTVV.

V usage is TRBV7-2 and J usage is TRBJ2-7, with a tentative D call TRBD2 (6 bases). The V and J ends lost 1 base and 2 bases respectively, with 12 bases between them. CDR1 SGHTA and CDR2 FQGNSA come from the germline V gene. The CDR3 consists of 15 residues. CDR3 region: CASSLGLGGTYEQYF. DNA for the CDR3: TGTGCCAGCAGCTTAGGTCTAGGAGGGACCTACGAGCAGTACTTC.

This clone was seen only a few times. This sequence joins TRBV7-9 and TRBJ1-1; D ambiguous. The CDR3 length is 15 residues. V shed 5 bases and J shed 4 bases, with 17 bases lying between them. Looked up from germline, CDR1 is SEHNR and CDR2 is FQNEAQ (reference sequence). The CDR3 bases are TGTGCCAGCAGCCCCCCCCGACAAGGGAGCACTGAAGCTTTCTTT. This gives the protein CASSPPRQGSTEAFF.

Regarding this clone: This same CDR3 is encoded by further DNA sequences in the sample. V and J are TRBV6-5 and TRBJ2-7; 7 bases agree with TRBD1. Germline V gene data show CDR1 as MNHEY and CDR2 as SVGAGI. This CDR3 is built from 12 residues. Losses at the gene ends were 5 bases for V and 6 bases for J; bases not matched to a gene: 4. The CDR3 DNA is TGTGCCAGCAGTCGACAGGGCTCCGAGCAGTACTTC. It translates to CASSRQGSEQYF.

V usage is TRBV28 and J usage is TRBJ1-5; D not certain. From germline, CDR1 is MDHEN and CDR2 SYDVKM. V lost 3 bases, J lost 4 bases, and 16 bases lay in between. This CDR3 is built from 16 residues. The CDR3 DNA follows: TGTGCCAGCAGTTTGTTTGGGGTAATTTCGAATCAGCCCCAGCATTTT. Amino acid sequence: CASSLFGVISNQPQHF. Together with reference TRBV28 and TRBJ1-5, the CDR3 gives the full variable domain: DVKVTQSSRYLVKRTGEKVFLECVQDMDHENMFWYRQDPGLGLRLIYFSYDVKMKEKGDIPEGYSVSREKKERFSLILESASTNQTSMYLCASSLFGVISNQPQHFGDGTRLSIL.